Listed here are 20 T cell receptor beta chains from one sample, sequenced in a study of cytomegalovirus exposure and HLA in healthy donors. The PCR employed 60 Vbeta primers together with 13 Jbeta primers. The assay was immunoSEQ multiplex PCR, and TCRdb's table has in-frame clones only and misses some. The data contain about 150,000 clones, approximately 80% of them singletons. Source material: PBMCs. Source of these receptors: a woman between 40 and 50 years old in good health and CMV-seronegative.

The chain employs TRBV4-2 and TRBJ1-6; maybe TRBD1 (5 bases). The V and J ends lost 3 bases and 8 bases respectively, with 14 bases between them. Germline V gives CDR1 LGHNA, CDR2 YNFKEQ. The CDR3 runs to 15 residues. The CDR3 reads CASSQRQIRDSPLHF. Here the CDR3 DNA reads TGTGCCAGCAGCCAGCGACAGATAAGGGATTCACCCCTCCACTTT.

This clone was recorded a few times. The chain has TRBV12-2 and TRBJ2-1; TRBD2 is the table's D call, not checked against the DNA. TRBV12-2 is tagged as a pseudogene. The CDR3 has 15 residues. The DNA of the CDR3 is TGTGCAAGTCGGCGGGGAGCGAGTCCCTACAATGAGCAGTTCTTC. Translated, it gives CASRRGASPYNEQFF.

This clone was seen once. This chain connects TRBV10-1 to TRBJ1-2, with TRBD1 identical over 9 bases. The ends lost 4 bases at V and 8 bases at J; junction bases unmatched: 5. CDR1 and CDR2 from the germline V gene are WNHNN and SYGVQD (reference sequence). This CDR3 has 13 residues. This chain's CDR3 is CASSASTGGGYTF. In DNA, the CDR3 is TGCGCCAGCAGTGCCTCGACAGGGGGAGGCTACACCTTC.

The genes are TRBV30 and TRBJ1-4, with D possibly being TRBD1 (6 bases). The length of the CDR3 is 14 residues. Trimming removed 3 bases at V and 4 bases at J, with 12 bases between. Germline-derived CDR1 and CDR2 are GTSNPN and SVGIG (reference sequence). CDR3 amino acids: CAWSLGQSNEKLFF. The CDR3 DNA sequence: TGTGCCTGGAGCCTAGGACAGAGTAATGAAAAACTGTTTTTT.

The genes are TRBV27 and TRBJ2-7, with a possible D match to TRBD2 (6 bases). There are 13 residues in the CDR3. The germline gives CDR1 MNHEY, CDR2 SMNVEV (reference sequence). V lost 4 bases and J 5 bases, leaving 12 bases between the germline ends. The CDR3 spells CASSSRGNNEQYF. CDR3 coding DNA: TGTGCCAGCAGTTCCCGGGGGAATAACGAGCAGTACTTC.

This CDR3 is CASSFEDRAVAGELFF. CDR3 DNA sequence: TGTGCCAGCAGCTTTGAGGACAGGGCTGTGGCCGGGGAGCTGTTTTTT. The chain employs TRBV11-2 and TRBJ2-2; 8 positions match TRBD1. CDR1 SGHAT and CDR2 FQNNGV come from the germline V gene. The J segment lost 6 bases and the V segment lost 3 bases, leaving 9 bases of the junction unmatched. This CDR3 region has 16 residues. The whole variable domain, remainder taken from reference TRBV11-2 and TRBJ2-2, is EAGVAQSPRYKIIEKRQSVAFWCNPISGHATLYWYQQILGQGPKLLIQFQNNGVVDDSQLPKDRFSAERLKGVDSTLKIQPAKLEDSAVYLCASSFEDRAVAGELFFGEGSRLTVL.

This clone was detected once. The V gene is TRBV6-4, the J gene TRBJ2-2, with no clear D. Germline lookup yields CDR1 MRHNA and CDR2 SNTAGT. Between the trimmed V and J ends, which lost 6 bases and 1 base, there was a span of 6 bases. The length of the CDR3 is 13 residues. For the CDR3, the DNA is TGTGCCAGCAGCCCGTGGAACACCGGGGAGCTGTTTTTT. Translated, it gives CASSPWNTGELFF.

The CDR3 protein is CASSSDRPYEQYF. CDR3 sequence (DNA): TGTGCCAGCAGTTCGGACAGACCCTACGAGCAGTACTTC. V gene TRBV6-5 combines with J gene TRBJ2-7, with D maybe TRBD1 (6 bases). V lost 4 bases, J lost 2 bases, and 9 bases lay in between. The CDR3 spans 13 residues. Germline CDR1 MNHEY, CDR2 SVGAGI.

V is TRBV5-4 and J is TRBJ2-7; 7 bases map to TRBD1. Per the germline V gene, CDR1 is SGHNT and CDR2 is YYREEE (reference sequence). The CDR3 extends over 15 amino acids. J lost 0 bases, V lost 2 bases, and 5 bases had no gene match. The CDR3 region has the DNA TGTGCCAGCAGCTTTCGACAGGGTCCCTCCTACGAGCAGTACTTC. Protein sequence: CASSFRQGPSYEQYF.

The chain recombines TRBV9 with TRBJ1-4, with TRBD1 matching over 10 bases. The germline gives CDR1 SGDLS, CDR2 YYNGEE. The CDR3 extends over 18 amino acids. Losses at the gene ends were 0 bases for V and 0 bases for J; bases not matched to a gene: 5. The chain's CDR3 is CASSVATGGYATNEKLFF. Here the CDR3 DNA reads TGTGCCAGCAGCGTAGCGACAGGGGGCTATGCAACTAATGAAAAACTGTTTTTT.

Of note for this clone: Germline is not matched at one junction end, which may reflect a read error. The gene calls are TRBV7-6 and TRBJ2-7; 7 bases map to TRBD2. Germline values: CDR1 SGHVS, CDR2 FNYEAQ. The CDR3 loop spans 13 amino acids. The CDR3 region is CASSLGWGGEENF. In DNA form, the CDR3 reads TGTGCCAGCAGCTTAGGTTGGGGGGGGGAGGAGAACTTC.

The gene calls are TRBV28 and TRBJ2-4; tentatively, D is TRBD2 (7 bases). The V and J ends lost 3 bases and 13 bases respectively, with 13 bases between them. The CDR3 runs 12 residues. Per germline, CDR1 MDHEN and CDR2 SYDVKM. The CDR3 DNA is TGTGCCAGCAGTTTTCGGGGGGCAGCCCAGTACTTC. This translates into CASSFRGAAQYF.

This clone showed up just once. The gene calls are TRBV7-2 and TRBJ1-1, with a tentative D call TRBD1 (6 bases). V was shortened by 3 bases and J by 6 bases, with 14 bases between the two germline ends. Germline V gives CDR1 SGHTA, CDR2 FQGNSA. The CDR3 sequence is 14 residues long. CDR3 sequence: CASSFGRGTAEAFF. The CDR3 DNA reads as TGTGCCAGCAGCTTTGGCAGGGGTACGGCTGAAGCTTTCTTT.

This chain uses TRBV11-3 with TRBJ2-1; 8 nucleotides line up with TRBD2. With V trimmed by 3 bases and J by 9 bases, 7 bases remained unmatched. Germline values: CDR1 SGHNT, CDR2 YENEEA. CDR3 length equals 14 residues. The CDR3 coding sequence is TGTGCCAGCAGCTTCCCTCCGACTAGCGTTGAGCAGTTCTTC. Its translation: CASSFPPTSVEQFF.

CDR3 nucleotide sequence: TGCGCCAGCAGCCGGATAGGGGGCACTGAAGCTTTCTTT. Its translation: CASSRIGGTEAFF. The J gene is TRBJ1-1, the V gene TRBV5-1; D might be TRBD1 (6 bases). Germline CDR1 and CDR2: SGHRS and YFSETQ. The CDR3 covers 13 residues. V gave up 4 bases and J gave up 4 bases, with 11 bases separating them. Using reference TRBV5-1 and TRBJ1-1 for the parts outside the CDR3, the full variable domain is KAGVTQTPRYLIKTRGQQVTLSCSPISGHRSVSWYQQTPGQGLQFLFEYFSETQRNKGNFPGRFSGRQFSNSRSEMNVSTLELGDSALYLCASSRIGGTEAFFGQGTRLTVV.

V gene TRBV5-6 combines with J gene TRBJ2-3; TRBD2 is a possible D gene (6 bases). Germline V gene lookup returns CDR1 SGHDT and CDR2 YYEEEE. This CDR3 has 16 amino acids. Trimming took off 5 bases at V and 0 bases at J, with 16 bases between the two ends. CDR3 sequence: CASSPLGEESTDTQYF. In nucleotides, the CDR3 is TGTGCCAGCAGTCCACTTGGGGAGGAAAGCACAGATACGCAGTATTTT.

As DNA, the CDR3 is TGTGCCAGCAGATCCGGGACTAGCCTTACCGAGCAGTTCTTC. It yields the protein CASRSGTSLTEQFF. V gene TRBV6-5 combines with J gene TRBJ2-1, with 9 bases aligning to TRBD2. Germline V gives CDR1 MNHEY, CDR2 SVGAGI. The CDR3 is made up of 14 amino acids. The V and J ends lost 6 bases and 10 bases, in that order; junction bases with no gene match: 10.

The chain is built from TRBV6-5 and TRBJ2-1, with a tentative D call TRBD1 (6 bases). Per germline, CDR1 MNHEY and CDR2 SVGAGI. Trimming stripped 6 bases from V and 4 bases from J, with 16 bases between. The CDR3 consists of 15 residues. CDR3 sequence reads: CASSRGGSSYNEQFF. DNA for the CDR3: TGTGCCAGCAGCCGAGGGGGAAGTTCGTACAATGAGCAGTTCTTC.

This clone was detected only a few times. This chain links TRBV11-3 with TRBJ1-1; D is unclear. Germline V gives CDR1 SGHNT, CDR2 YENEEA. Trimming took off 7 bases at V and 7 bases at J, with 10 bases between the two ends. The CDR3 has 11 residues. The CDR3 bases are TGTGCCAGCACCCTCGGAGGTGAAGCTTTCTTT. Amino acid sequence: CASTLGGEAFF.

CDR3 amino acids: CASSGPLGFGYGYTF. In nucleotides, the CDR3 is TGTGCCAGCAGTGGCCCACTGGGCTTCGGCTATGGCTACACCTTC. The chain combines TRBV6-1 with TRBJ1-2; D gene unclear. CDR1 is MNHNS and CDR2 is SASEGT in the germline V gene. The CDR3 runs to 15 residues. V lost 4 bases and J lost 4, with 16 bases in between.